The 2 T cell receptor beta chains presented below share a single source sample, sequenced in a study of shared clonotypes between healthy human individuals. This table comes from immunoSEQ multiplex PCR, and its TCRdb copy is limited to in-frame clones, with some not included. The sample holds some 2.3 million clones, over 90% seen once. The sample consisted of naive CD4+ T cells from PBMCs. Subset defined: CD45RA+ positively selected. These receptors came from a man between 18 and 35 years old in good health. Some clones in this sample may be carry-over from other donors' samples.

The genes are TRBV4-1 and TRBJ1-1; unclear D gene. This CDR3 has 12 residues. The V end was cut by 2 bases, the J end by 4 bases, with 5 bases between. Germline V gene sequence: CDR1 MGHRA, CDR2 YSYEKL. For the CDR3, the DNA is TGCGCCAGCAGCCAACCCTTCACTGAAGCTTTCTTT. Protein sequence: CASSQPFTEAFF.

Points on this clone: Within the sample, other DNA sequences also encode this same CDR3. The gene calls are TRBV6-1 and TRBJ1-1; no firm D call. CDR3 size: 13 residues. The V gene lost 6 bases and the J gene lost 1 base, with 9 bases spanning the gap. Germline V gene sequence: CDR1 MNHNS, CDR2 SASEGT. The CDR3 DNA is TGTGCCAGCAGGACGGGTCCGAACACTGAAGCTTTCTTT. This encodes CASRTGPNTEAFF.